Listed here is a single TCR beta chain. There is no known antigen for this receptor. Base qualities are not provided; no much larger clone lies one nucleotide away. The data were taken from a study of shared clonotypes between healthy human individuals (dated by TCRdb to 2020 to 2022). Context from the whole study: The cohort comprised a couple of women and a few men aged 18 to 49 years. Per donor, three plates each were used for CD4 naive and CD4 memory, two for CD8 naive, and one for CD8 memory. To estimate repertoire size and how much clonotypes are shared between individuals, the study performed deep sequencing of blood TCR repertoires from roughly five healthy adults. To increase sequencing depth and limit assay-specific biases, different laboratories used diverse techniques to prepare libraries and sequence TCR repertoires. Between about 0.85 and 9.5 billion PBMCs per donor were obtained by leukapheresis.

Here is what the overall study found, with its caveats: Sharing across a few donors was observed for approximately 5% of naive CD4, over 3% of naive CD8, over 2% of memory CD4, and roughly 0.4% of memory CD8 clonotypes. The genetic and exposure-history diversity represented was limited by the small number of donors. Incomplete sequencing was indicated by rarefaction of sorted-subset datasets, despite the large sequencing depth. Pairwise subsampling led to the expectation that sequencing depth would affect the degree of clonotype sharing among donors. Compared with non-shared clonotypes, clonotypes shared by all four sorted-subset donors had higher generation probabilities. Sampling was restricted to blood, and TCR repertoires in tissue are likely to differ from TCR repertoires in blood. Naive subsets generally had larger estimated clonotype richness than memory subsets.

Using the deep immunoSEQ assay, TCR CDR3 regions were amplified from genomic DNA by multiplex PCR. Extracted genomic DNA from each cell subset was spread evenly across all wells of several immunoSEQ 96-well plates, with each plate serving as a replicate. Each replicate PCR for sorted subsets received 150 to 250 ng genomic DNA, equal to tens of thousands of T cell genomes. Purified libraries were measured with a Qubit 3.0 fluorometer, size-checked on a Bioanalyzer 2100, and measured again with the KAPA Library Quantification kit. A separate single-read 150-cycle Illumina NextSeq 550 flow cell was used to sequence each immunoSEQ 96-well plate. The study's own analysis went as follows. The immunoSEQ output contained only junctional sequences without quality scores, so filtering could not match that applied to full-length reads. To assign V/J genes and CDR3, sequences were annotated against IMGT germline references using PyIR, a Python wrapper for IgBLAST v1.9. Any read was removed if the V/J assignment was weak (E-value above 1e-6), the CDR3 was missing, or the read contained stop codons, out-of-frame junctions, or ambiguous translated residues. A V3J clonotype was defined by an identical inferred V gene, J gene, and CDR3 amino acid sequence. Percentage overlap between repertoires was computed as shared unique clonotypes divided by the size of the smaller repertoire. Richness of each repertoire was evaluated using RTK rarefaction, the Chao1 estimator, and Recon v2.1 estimates of unobserved clonotypes. For all TCRbeta clonotypes obtained by the gDNA method from four donors, generation probabilities were computed with OLGA. This immuneACCESS table, as held by TCRdb, lists in-frame sequences with V and J called but not all clones. Of the missing ones, under half trace to an unresolved V gene in checked studies; the others have no known cause. The V and J calls and clone size are taken from that table; D and trimming were inferred from the DNA. The sample table lists around 550,000 clones, 90% to 96% of them with a count of one. About 0.054% of the sample comes from the top ten.

The donors were healthy, HIV-negative adults with no recently reported acute infections or vaccinations. Only Caucasian adults living in Nashville, Tennessee, USA were represented among the donors. Magnetic negative selection was used to enrich CD4+ T cells, after which naive cells were positively selected on CD45RA and the negative fraction became the memory subset. Blood was obtained by leukapheresis, after which PBMCs were separated by Ficoll-Histopaque density gradient centrifugation and cryopreserved in liquid nitrogen vapor phase. Purity and quantity of every magnetically sorted T cell population were checked by analytical flow cytometry. From each sorted fraction, genomic DNA was isolated and quantified by UV absorbance on a Nanodrop 2000c. From the cysteine up to the phenylalanine, the CDR3 has a length of 16 residues. CDR3 DNA is the only sequence kept; it has 48 bases, read in frame from the first base. In the germline V gene, CDR1 corresponds to MNHEY and CDR2 to SVGAGI. V lost 4 bases and J lost 5 bases, and the count of bases not matched to a germline gene is 8.

The sequence was collected from a woman aged 25-40 years in good health. The V gene is TRBV6-5 and the J gene is TRBJ2-5, with 12 bases in between that match TRBD2. The sequencing input was naive CD4+ T cells sorted from blood. The sample's cell subset or site label is to be understood as: CD45RA+ positively selected. The DNA reads TGTGCCAGCAGTTTAGGCCTAGCGGGAGGGTCGGAGACCCAGTACTTC. Its protein reads: CASSLGLAGGSETQYF.